This T cell receptor (beta chain) was documented in a study of cytomegalovirus exposure and HLA in healthy donors. Use of 60 Vbeta and 13 Jbeta primers characterized the PCR. Using immunoSEQ multiplex PCR, the repertoire was profiled, and TCRdb retains in-frame clones only, with some absent. This table has 200,000 to 250,000 clones, 75% to 90% appearing once. V was cut by 4 bases and J by 9 bases, with 9 bases left in between. Germline CDR1 reads SNHLY; CDR2 reads FYNNEI. There are 12 residues in the CDR3. This clone came up once. The receptor comes from a woman in her forties in good health and CMV-seronegative. The gene calls are TRBV2 and TRBJ2-2; the D is unclear. The sample consisted of PBMCs. As DNA, the CDR3 is TGTGCCAGCAGTGGTAATAGCCGGGAGCTGTTTTTT. Its protein is CASSGNSRELFF.